This T cell receptor (beta chain) derives from a study of T cell repertoires in cytomegalovirus infection (dated by TCRdb to between 2019 and 2020). Regarding the complete study: Alongside well-studied HLA-B-restricted epitopes, the peptide stimulations were aimed at recently identified HLA-C-restricted CMV epitopes, whose presentation resists viral immunomodulation. Because public TCR beta signatures pointed to carriage of CMV infection together with the matching HLA type, the HLA type of each donor mattered for the analysis. Here is what the overall study found, with its caveats: In both this cohort and an independent cohort of some 350 donors, the cumulative frequency of public TCR beta family members distinguished carriers of CMV infection plus the relevant HLA type. The ex vivo response was dominated by HLA-C-restricted CMV-specific TCR beta clonotypes, and the single most frequent clonotype in two of eight donors was supplied by these HLA-C-restricted clonotypes.

At the junction V is shortened by 0 bases and J by 5 bases; bases outside the gene matches: 4. The germline V gene encodes CDR1 SGHVS and CDR2 FNYEAQ. The CDR3 contains 15 residues, cysteine and phenylalanine counted. Only the CDR3 DNA stays, 45 bases, in frame from base 1. Sample treatment or condition, as interpreted from the label and publication: in vitro stimulation with specific CMV peptide epitopes to enrich CMV-specific T cells. Sequenced on an Illumina HiSeq 1500. TCRdb applied fastp at Q25 and MiXCR to the public reads, then kept only in-frame beta chains. A single entry per CDR3 protein holds the most common genes and DNA from its merged rows. Across this sample there are roughly 700,000 distinct CDR3 sequences, with around 30% seen only once. About 20% of the sample comes from the top ten. Notes on this clonotype: Its antigen specificity is not known. Per-nucleotide qualities are absent, and no much larger clonotype sits a single base away.

The sequenced sample was cultured PBMCs, obtained from culture after CMV antigen stimulation. The receptor comes from a human donor in good health (CMV status not recorded). Some clones in this sample may be carry-over from other donors' samples. This chain joins TRBV7-6 to TRBJ2-5; TRBD2 matches 9 bases in the middle. This receptor carries the CDR3 CASSLARGGIETQYF. At the DNA level, the sequence is TGTGCCAGCAGCTTAGCGCGGGGGGGGATCGAGACCCAGTACTTC.